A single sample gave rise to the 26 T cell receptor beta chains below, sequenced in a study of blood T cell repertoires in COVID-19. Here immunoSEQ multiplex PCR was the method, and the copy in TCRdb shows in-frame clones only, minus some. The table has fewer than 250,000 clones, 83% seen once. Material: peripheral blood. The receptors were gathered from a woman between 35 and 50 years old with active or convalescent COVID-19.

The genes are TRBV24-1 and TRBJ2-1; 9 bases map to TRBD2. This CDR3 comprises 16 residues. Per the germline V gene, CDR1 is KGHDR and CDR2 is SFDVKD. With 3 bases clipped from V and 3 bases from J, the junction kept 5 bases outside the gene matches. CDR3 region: CATSDDSGSGYNEQFF. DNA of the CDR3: TGTGCCACCAGTGATGATAGCGGGAGTGGCTACAATGAGCAGTTCTTC.

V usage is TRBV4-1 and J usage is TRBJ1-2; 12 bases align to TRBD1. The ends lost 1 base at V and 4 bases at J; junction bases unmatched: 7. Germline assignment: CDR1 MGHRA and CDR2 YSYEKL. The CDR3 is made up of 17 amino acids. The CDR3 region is CASSQGPGQGAVYGYTF. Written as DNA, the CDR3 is TGCGCCAGCAGCCAAGGACCGGGACAGGGGGCGGTCTATGGCTACACCTTC.

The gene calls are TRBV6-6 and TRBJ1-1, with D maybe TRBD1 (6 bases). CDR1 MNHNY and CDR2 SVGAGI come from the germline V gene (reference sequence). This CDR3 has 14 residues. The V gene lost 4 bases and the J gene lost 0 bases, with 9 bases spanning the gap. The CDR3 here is CASSSTGLNTEAFF. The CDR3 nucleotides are TGTGCCAGCAGTTCGACAGGATTGAACACTGAAGCTTTCTTT.

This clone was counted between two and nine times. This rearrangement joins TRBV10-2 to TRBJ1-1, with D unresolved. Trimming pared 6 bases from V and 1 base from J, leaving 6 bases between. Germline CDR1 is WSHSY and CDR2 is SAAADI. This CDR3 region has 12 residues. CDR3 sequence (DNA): TGCGCCAGCAGCGGAGGGAACACTGAAGCTTTCTTT. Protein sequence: CASSGGNTEAFF.

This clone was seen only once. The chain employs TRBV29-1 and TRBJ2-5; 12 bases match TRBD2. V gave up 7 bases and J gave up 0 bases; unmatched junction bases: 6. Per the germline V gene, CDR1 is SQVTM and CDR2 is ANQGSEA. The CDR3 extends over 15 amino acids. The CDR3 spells CSARLAGVYQETQYF. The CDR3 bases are TGCAGCGCCCGACTAGCGGGAGTGTACCAAGAGACCCAGTACTTC.

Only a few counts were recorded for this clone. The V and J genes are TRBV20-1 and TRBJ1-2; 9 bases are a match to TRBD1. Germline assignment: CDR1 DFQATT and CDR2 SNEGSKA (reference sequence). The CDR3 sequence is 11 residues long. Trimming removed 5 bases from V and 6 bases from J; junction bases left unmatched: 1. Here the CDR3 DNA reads TGCAGTGCTCGACAGGGGGATGGCTACACCTTC. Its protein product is CSARQGDGYTF.

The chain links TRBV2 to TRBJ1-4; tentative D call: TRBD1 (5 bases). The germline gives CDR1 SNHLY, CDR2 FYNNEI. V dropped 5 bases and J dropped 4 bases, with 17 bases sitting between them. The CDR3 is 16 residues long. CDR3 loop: CASSQNQGAGNEKLFF. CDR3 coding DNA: TGTGCCAGCAGTCAGAATCAGGGAGCGGGTAATGAAAAACTGTTTTTT.

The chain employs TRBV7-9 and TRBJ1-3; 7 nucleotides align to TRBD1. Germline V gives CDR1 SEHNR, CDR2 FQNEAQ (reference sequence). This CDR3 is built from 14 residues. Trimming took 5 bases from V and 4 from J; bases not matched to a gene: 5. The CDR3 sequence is CASSPGTEGNTIYF. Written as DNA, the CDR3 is TGTGCCAGCAGCCCCGGGACAGAAGGAAACACCATATATTTT.

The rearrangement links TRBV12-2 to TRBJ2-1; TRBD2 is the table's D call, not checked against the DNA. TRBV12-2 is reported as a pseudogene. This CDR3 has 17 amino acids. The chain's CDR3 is CASRSSPLAGDLNEQFF. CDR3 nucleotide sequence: TGTGCAAGTCGCTCCTCCCCATTAGCGGGAGACCTCAATGAGCAGTTCTTC.

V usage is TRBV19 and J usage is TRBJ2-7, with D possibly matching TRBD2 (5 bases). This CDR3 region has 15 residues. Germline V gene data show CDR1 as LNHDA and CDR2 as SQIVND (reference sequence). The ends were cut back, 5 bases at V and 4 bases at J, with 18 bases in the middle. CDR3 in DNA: TGTGCCAGTAGTTCCGGACTGCCCCTACGGTACGAGCAGTACTTC. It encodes CASSSGLPLRYEQYF.

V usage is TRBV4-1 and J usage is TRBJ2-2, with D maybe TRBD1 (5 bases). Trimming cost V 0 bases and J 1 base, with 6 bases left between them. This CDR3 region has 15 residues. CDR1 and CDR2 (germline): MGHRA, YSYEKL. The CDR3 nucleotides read TGCGCCAGCAGCCAAGACCAGGGGAACACCGGGGAGCTGTTTTTT. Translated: CASSQDQGNTGELFF.

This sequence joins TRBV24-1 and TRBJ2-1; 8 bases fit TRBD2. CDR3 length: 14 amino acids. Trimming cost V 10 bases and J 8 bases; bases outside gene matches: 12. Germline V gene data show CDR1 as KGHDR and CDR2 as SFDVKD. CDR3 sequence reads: CATGGTSTTDEQFF. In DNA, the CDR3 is TGTGCCACAGGGGGGACTAGTACAACGGATGAGCAGTTCTTC.

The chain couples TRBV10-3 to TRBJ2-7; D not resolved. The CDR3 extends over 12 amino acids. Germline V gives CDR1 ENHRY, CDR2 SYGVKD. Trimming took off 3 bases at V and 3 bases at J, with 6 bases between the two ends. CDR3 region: CAISESIYEQYF. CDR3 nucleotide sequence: TGTGCCATCAGTGAATCTATCTACGAGCAGTACTTC.

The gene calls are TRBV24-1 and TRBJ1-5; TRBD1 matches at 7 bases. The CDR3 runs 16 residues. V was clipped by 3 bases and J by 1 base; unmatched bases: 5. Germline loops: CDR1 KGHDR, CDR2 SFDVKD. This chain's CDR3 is CATSDGGQISNQPQHF. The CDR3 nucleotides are TGTGCCACCAGTGATGGGGGACAGATAAGCAATCAGCCCCAGCATTTT.

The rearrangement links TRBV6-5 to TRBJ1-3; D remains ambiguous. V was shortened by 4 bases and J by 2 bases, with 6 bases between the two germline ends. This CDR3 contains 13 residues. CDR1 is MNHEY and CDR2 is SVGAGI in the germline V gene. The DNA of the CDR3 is TGTGCCAGCAGTTCCGGGGCTGGAAACACCATATATTTT. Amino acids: CASSSGAGNTIYF.

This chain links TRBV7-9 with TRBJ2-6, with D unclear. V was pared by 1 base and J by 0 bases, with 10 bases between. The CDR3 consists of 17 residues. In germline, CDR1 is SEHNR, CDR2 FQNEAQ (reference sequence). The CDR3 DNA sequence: TGTGCCAGCAGCTTAGGAGGTCTCGACTCTGGGGCCAACGTCCTGACTTTC. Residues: CASSLGGLDSGANVLTF.

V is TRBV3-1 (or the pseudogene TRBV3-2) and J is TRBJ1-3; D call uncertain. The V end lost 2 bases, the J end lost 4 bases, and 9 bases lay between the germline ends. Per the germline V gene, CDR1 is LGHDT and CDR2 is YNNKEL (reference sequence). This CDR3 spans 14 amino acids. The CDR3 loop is CASSQSQAGNTIYF. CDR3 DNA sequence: TGTGCCAGCAGCCAATCCCAGGCGGGAAACACCATATATTTT.

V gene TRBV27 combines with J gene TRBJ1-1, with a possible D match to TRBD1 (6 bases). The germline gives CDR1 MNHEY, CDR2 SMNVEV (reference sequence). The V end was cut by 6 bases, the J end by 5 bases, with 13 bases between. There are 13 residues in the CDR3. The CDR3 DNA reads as TGTGCCAGCAGACGCGAAGGGGGAACTGAAGCTTTCTTT. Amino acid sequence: CASRREGGTEAFF.

CDR3 region: CASSADRTRQFF. CDR3 bases: TGCGCCAGCAGCGCCGACCGGACTAGGCAGTTCTTC. The chain carries TRBV5-1 and TRBJ2-1, with 7 bases lining up with TRBD2. CDR1 is SGHRS, CDR2 YFSETQ, per germline. The CDR3 loop spans 12 amino acids. J gave up 12 bases and V 4 bases, and 7 bases lay outside the gene matches. The full variable domain, its missing parts supplied by reference TRBV5-1 and TRBJ2-1, is KAGVTQTPRYLIKTRGQQVTLSCSPISGHRSVSWYQQTPGQGLQFLFEYFSETQRNKGNFPGRFSGRQFSNSRSEMNVSTLELGDSALYLCASSADRTRQFFGPGTRLTVL.

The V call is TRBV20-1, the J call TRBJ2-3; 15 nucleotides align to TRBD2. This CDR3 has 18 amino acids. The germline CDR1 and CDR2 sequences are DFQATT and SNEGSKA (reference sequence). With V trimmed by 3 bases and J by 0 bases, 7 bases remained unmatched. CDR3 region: CSASGTSGGTTSTDTQYF. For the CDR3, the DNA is TGCAGTGCTAGTGGGACTAGCGGGGGGACGACTAGCACAGATACGCAGTATTTT.

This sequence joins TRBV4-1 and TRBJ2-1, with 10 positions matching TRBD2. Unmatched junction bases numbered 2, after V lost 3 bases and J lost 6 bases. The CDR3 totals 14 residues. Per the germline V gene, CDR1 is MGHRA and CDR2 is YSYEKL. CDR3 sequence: CASSQGLAFNEQFF. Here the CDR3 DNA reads TGCGCCAGCAGCCAGGGACTAGCGTTCAATGAGCAGTTCTTC.

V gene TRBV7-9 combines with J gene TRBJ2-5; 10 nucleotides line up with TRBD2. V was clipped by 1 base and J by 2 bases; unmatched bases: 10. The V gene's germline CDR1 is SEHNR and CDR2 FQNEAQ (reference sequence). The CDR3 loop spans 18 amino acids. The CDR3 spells CASSLGTSGFYLQETQYF. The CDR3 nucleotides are TGTGCCAGCAGCTTAGGGACTAGCGGATTTTATTTACAAGAGACCCAGTACTTC.

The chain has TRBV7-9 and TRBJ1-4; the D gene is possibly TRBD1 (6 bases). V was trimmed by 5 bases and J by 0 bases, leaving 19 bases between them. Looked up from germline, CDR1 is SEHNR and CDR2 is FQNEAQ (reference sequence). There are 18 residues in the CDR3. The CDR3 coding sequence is TGTGCCAGCAGCCCCCGGGACACAGTCGTTTCAACTAATGAAAAACTGTTTTTT. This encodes CASSPRDTVVSTNEKLFF.

The CDR3 loop reads CASSQDYKWGQNVYGYTF. The CDR3 DNA reads TGCGCCAGCAGCCAAGATTACAAATGGGGACAGAATGTCTATGGCTACACCTTC. This chain links TRBV4-1 with TRBJ1-2, with 7 bases identical to TRBD1. The CDR3 sequence is 18 residues long. Germline values: CDR1 MGHRA, CDR2 YSYEKL. V was pared by 0 bases and J by 4 bases, with 14 bases of the junction left unmatched.

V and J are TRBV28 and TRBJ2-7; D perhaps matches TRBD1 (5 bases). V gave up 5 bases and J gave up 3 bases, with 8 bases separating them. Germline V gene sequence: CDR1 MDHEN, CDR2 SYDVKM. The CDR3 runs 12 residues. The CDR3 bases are TGTGCCAGCAGTATACAGGACTACGAGCAGTACTTC. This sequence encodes CASSIQDYEQYF.

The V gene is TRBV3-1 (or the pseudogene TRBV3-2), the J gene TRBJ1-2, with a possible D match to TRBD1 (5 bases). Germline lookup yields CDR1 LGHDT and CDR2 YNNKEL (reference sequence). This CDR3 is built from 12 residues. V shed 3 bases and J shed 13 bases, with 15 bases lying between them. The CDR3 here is CASSHDSTPFTF. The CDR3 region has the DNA TGTGCCAGCAGCCATGACAGCACTCCCTTCACCTTC.